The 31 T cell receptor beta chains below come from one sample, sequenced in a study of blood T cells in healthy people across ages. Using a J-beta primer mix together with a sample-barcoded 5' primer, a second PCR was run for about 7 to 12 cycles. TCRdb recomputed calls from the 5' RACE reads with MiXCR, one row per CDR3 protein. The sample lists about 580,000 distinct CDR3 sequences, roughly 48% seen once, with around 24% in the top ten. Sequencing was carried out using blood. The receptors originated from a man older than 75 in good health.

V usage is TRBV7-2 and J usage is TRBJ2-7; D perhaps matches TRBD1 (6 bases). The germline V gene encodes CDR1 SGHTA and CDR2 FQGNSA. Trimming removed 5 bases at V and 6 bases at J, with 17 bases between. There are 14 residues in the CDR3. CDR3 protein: CASSPRGRLREQYF. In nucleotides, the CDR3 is TGTGCCAGCAGCCCCAGGGGAAGACTCCGCGAGCAGTACTTC.

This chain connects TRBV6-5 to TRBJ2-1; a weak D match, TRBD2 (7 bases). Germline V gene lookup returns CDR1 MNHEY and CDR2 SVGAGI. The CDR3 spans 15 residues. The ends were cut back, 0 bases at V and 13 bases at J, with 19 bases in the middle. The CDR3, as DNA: TGTGCCAGCAGTTACTCTGGGACGGGGGGCGAGACCCAGTTCTTC. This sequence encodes CASSYSGTGGETQFF.

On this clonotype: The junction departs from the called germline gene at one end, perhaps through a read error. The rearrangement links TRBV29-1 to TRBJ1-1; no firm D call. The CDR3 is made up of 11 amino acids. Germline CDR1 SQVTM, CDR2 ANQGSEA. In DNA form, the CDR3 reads TGTGGCGATTACAGCTACACTGAAGCTTTCTTT. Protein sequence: CGDYSYTEAFF.

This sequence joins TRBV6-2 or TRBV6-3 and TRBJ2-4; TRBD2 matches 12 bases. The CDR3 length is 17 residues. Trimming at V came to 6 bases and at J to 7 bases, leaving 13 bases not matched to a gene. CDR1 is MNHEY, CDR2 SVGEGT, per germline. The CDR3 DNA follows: TGTGCCAGCAGACCCAGGACTAGCGGGATGGGAAAGAACATTCAGTACTTC. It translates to CASRPRTSGMGKNIQYF.

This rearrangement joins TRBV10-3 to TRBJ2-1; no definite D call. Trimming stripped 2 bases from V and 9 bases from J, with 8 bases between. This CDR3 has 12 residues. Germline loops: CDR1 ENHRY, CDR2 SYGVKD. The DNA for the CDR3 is TGTGCCATCAGTGAGAATCGGTTTGAGCAGTTCTTC. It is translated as CAISENRFEQFF.

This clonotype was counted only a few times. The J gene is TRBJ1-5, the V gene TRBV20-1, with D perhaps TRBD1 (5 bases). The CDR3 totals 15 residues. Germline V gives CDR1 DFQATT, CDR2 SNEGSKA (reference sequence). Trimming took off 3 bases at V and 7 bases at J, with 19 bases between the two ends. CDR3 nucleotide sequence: TGCAGTGCTAGTCAGGATACAGGTTCTGGCCAGCCCCAGCATTTT. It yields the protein CSASQDTGSGQPQHF.

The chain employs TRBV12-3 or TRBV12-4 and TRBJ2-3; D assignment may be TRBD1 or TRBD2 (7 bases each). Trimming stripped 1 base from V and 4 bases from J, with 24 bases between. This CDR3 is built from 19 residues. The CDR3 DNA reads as TGTGCCAGCAGTTTAGGGCAGGGGGGGGGGCGGCAGGTCCCAGATACGCAGTATTTT. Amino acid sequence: CASSLGQGGGRQVPDTQYF.

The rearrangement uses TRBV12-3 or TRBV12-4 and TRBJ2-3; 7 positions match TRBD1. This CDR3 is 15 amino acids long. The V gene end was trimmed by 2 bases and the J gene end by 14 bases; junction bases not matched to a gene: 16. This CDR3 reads CASSLKTGSHRYAYF. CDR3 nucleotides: TGTGCCAGCAGTTTAAAGACAGGGAGTCACAGATACGCGTATTTT.

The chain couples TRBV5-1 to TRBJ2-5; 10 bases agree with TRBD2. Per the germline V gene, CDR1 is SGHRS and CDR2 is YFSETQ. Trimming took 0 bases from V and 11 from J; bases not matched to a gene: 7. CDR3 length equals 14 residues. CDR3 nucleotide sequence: TGCGCCAGCAGCTTGGGCAGCGGGAGGGGTGAGCAGTACTTC. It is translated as CASSLGSGRGEQYF.

The CDR3 nucleotides are TGTGCCAGCAGCTTAGTGGGGGACTCAAGCTCCTACGAGCAGTACTTC. Residues: CASSLVGDSSSYEQYF. J is TRBJ2-7 and V is TRBV7-6; D might be TRBD2 (6 bases). This CDR3 has 16 amino acids. Germline values: CDR1 SGHVS, CDR2 FNYEAQ. V was clipped by 1 base and J by 0 bases, with 13 bases between them. The full variable domain, its missing parts supplied by reference TRBV7-6 and TRBJ2-7, is GAGVSQSPRYKVTKRGQDVALRCDPISGHVSLYWYRQALGQGPEFLTYFNYEAQQDKSGLPNDRFSAERPEGSISTLTIQRTEQRDSAMYRCASSLVGDSSSYEQYFGPGTRLTVT.

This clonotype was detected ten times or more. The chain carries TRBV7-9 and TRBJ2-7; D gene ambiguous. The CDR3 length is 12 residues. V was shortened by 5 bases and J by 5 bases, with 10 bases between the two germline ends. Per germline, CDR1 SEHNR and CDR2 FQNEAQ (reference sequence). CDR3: CASSPRRDEQYF. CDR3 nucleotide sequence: TGTGCCAGCAGCCCCCGTCGGGACGAGCAGTACTTC.

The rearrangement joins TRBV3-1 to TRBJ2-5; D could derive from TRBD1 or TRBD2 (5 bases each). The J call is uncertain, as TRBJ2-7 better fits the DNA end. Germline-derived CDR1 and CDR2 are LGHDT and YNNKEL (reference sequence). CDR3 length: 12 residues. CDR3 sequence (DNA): TGTGCCAGCAGCCATTTGGGGGACGAGCAGTACTTC. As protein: CASSHLGDEQYF.

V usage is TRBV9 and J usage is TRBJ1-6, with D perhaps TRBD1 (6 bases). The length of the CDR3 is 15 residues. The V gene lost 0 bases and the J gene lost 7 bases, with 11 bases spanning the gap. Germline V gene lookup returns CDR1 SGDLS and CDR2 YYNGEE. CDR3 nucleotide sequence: TGTGCCAGCAGCGTAGAAGGACAGTGGAATTCACCCCTCCACTTT. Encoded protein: CASSVEGQWNSPLHF.

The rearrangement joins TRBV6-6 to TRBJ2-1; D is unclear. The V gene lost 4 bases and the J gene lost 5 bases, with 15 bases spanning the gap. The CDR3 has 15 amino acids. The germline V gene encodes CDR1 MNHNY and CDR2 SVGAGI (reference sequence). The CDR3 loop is CASSSGQTLHNEQFF. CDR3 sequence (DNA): TGTGCCAGCAGTTCCGGGCAGACCCTACACAATGAGCAGTTCTTC.

For the CDR3, the DNA is TGCAGCGTTATTTACAGGGGTCGCAATGAGCAGTTCTTC. Amino acid sequence: CSVIYRGRNEQFF. J is TRBJ2-1 and V is TRBV29-1, with TRBD1 identical over 7 bases. V was pared by 5 bases and J by 6 bases, with 7 bases of the junction left unmatched. CDR1 and CDR2 (germline): SQVTM, ANQGSEA. The CDR3 is 13 amino acids.

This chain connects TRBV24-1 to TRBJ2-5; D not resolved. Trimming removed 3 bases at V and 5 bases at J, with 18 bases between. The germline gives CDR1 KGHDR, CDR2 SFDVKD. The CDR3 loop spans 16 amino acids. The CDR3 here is CATSDQNTNGRETQYF. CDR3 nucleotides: TGTGCCACCAGTGATCAGAACACGAACGGCAGGGAGACCCAGTACTTC.

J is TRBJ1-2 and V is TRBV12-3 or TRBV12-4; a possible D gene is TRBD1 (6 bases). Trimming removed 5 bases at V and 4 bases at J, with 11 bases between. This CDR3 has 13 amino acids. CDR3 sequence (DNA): TGTGCCAGCAGTCTATCGGACAGCTATGGCTACACCTTC. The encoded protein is CASSLSDSYGYTF.

The CDR3 sequence is CSALGGLAESRSYNEQFF. The CDR3 DNA sequence: TGCAGTGCCCTCGGGGGACTAGCGGAAAGTCGCTCCTACAATGAGCAGTTCTTC. The chain links TRBV20-1 to TRBJ2-1, with 11 bases matching TRBD2. Germline loops: CDR1 DFQATT, CDR2 SNEGSKA (reference sequence). The CDR3 is 18 amino acids. V was clipped by 6 bases and J by 0 bases; unmatched bases: 13.

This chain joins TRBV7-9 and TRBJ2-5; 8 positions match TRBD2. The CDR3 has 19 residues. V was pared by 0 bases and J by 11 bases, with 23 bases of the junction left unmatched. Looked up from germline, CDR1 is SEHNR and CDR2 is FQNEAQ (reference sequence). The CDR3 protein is CASSLASGTRGFGGNEQYF. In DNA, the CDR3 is TGTGCCAGCAGCTTAGCCTCCGGGACTAGAGGGTTCGGTGGCAATGAGCAGTACTTC.

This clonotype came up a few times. The CDR3 DNA reads as TGTGCCAGCAGTGACCTAGCGGGGGGAGGGGATACGCAGTATTTT. It is translated as CASSDLAGGGDTQYF. V is TRBV12-3 or TRBV12-4 and J is TRBJ2-3, with TRBD2 matching 11 bases. The CDR3 consists of 15 residues. V trimming: 5 bases; J trimming: 6 bases; junction bases outside the gene matches: 7.

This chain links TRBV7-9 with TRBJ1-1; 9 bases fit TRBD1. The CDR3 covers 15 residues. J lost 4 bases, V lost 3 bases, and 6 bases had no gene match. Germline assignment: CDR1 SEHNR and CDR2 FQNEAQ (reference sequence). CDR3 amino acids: CASSLPGQGRTEAFF. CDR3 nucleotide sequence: TGTGCCAGCAGCTTGCCGGGACAGGGTCGCACTGAAGCTTTCTTT.

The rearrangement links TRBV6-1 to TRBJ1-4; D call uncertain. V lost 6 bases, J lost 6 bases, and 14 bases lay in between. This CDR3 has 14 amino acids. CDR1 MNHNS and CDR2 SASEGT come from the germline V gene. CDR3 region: CASRPSWTDEKLFF. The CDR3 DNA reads TGTGCCAGCAGGCCCTCGTGGACCGATGAAAAACTGTTTTTT.

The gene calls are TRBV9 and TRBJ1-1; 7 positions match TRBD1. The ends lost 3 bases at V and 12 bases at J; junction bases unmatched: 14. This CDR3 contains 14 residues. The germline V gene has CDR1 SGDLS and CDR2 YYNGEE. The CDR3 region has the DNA TGTGCCAGCAGCGCAAACGACAGGGCGGTCCCGTCTTTCTTT. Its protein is CASSANDRAVPSFF.

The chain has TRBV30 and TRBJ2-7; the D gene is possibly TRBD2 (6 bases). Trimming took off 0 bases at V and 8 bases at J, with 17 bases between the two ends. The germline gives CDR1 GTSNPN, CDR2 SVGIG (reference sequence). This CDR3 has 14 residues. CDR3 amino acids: CAWSVGGTHSQQYF. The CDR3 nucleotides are TGTGCCTGGAGTGTAGGAGGGACTCATTCACAGCAGTACTTC.

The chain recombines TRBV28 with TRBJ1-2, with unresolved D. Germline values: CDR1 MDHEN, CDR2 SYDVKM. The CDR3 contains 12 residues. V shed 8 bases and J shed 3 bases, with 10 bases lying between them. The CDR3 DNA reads TGTGCCAGCTTCATACAGTACTATGGCTACACCTTC. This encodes CASFIQYYGYTF.

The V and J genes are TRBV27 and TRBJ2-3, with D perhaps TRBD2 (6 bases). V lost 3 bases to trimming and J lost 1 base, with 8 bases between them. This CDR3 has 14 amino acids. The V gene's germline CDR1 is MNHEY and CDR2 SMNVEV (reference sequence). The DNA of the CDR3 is TGTGCCAGCAGTTTGCGGGACGGCACAGATACGCAGTATTTT. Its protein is CASSLRDGTDTQYF.

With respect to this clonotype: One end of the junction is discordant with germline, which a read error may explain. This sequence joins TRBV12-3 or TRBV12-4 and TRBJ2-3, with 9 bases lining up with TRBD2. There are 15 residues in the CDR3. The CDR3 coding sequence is TGTGCCAGCGGACGCCTAGCGGGGTATACAGATACCCAGTATTTT. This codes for CASGRLAGYTDTQYF.

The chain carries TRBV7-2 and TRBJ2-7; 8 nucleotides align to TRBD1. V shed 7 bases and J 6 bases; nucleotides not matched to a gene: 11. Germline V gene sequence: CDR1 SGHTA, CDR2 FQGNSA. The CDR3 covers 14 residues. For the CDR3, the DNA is TGTGCCAGCACTCCGGACAGGGTCCTGCTCGAGCAGTACTTC. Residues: CASTPDRVLLEQYF.

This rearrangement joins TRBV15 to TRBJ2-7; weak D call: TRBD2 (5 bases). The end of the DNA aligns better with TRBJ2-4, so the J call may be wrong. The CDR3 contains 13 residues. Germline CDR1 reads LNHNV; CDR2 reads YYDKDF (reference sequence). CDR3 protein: CATSRDPGDIQYF. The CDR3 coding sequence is TGTGCCACCAGCAGAGATCCCGGGGACATTCAGTACTTC.

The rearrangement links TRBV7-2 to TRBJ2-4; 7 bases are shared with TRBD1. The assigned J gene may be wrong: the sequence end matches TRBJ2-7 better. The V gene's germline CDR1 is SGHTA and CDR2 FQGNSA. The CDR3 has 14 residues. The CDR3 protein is CASSSNRGSYEQYF. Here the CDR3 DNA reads TGTGCCAGCAGTTCCAACAGGGGCAGCTACGAGCAGTACTTC.

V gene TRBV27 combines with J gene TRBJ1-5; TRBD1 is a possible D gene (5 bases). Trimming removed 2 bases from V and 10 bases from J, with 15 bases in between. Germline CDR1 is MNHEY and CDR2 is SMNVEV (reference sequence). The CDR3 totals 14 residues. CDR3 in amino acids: CASSLTGAARPQHF. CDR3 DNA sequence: TGTGCCAGCAGTTTAACCGGGGCAGCCAGACCCCAGCATTTT.